This T cell receptor (beta chain) is drawn from a study of blood T cell repertoires in COVID-19. Method: immunoSEQ multiplex PCR; TCRdb's copy keeps in-frame clones and lacks some. The sample gives 200,000 to 300,000 clones, about nine tenths of which show up once; roughly 0.8% is in the top ten. CDR3 length: 16 residues. The germline V gene encodes CDR1 LNHDA and CDR2 SQIVND (reference sequence). Trimming shortened V by 3 bases and J by 4 bases, and 16 bases separated the two germline ends. This TCR derives from a man aged 25-45 years with COVID-19, enrolled during active disease. The sequenced sample was peripheral blood. This sequence joins TRBV19 and TRBJ1-3; D unclear. CDR3 nucleotides: TGTGCCAGTAGTATCTCCGCGGGCGCACCGGGAAACACCATATATTTT. As protein: CASSISAGAPGNTIYF.